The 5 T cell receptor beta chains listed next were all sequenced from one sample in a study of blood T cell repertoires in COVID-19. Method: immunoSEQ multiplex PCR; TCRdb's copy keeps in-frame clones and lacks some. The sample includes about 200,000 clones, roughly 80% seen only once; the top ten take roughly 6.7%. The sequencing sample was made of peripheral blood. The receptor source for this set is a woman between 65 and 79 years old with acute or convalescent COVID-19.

CDR3 in amino acids: CASSPGAGHSGNTIYF. In DNA, the CDR3 is TGTGCCAGCAGCCCTGGGGCAGGTCACTCTGGAAACACCATATATTTT. The chain employs TRBV9 and TRBJ1-3; D might be TRBD1 (5 bases). The CDR3 totals 16 residues. From germline, CDR1 is SGDLS and CDR2 YYNGEE. The V gene lost 4 bases and the J gene lost 0 bases, with 14 bases spanning the gap. Based on the CDR3 plus reference TRBV9 and TRBJ1-3, the full variable domain is DSGVTQTPKHLITATGQRVTLRCSPRSGDLSVYWYQQSLDQGLQFLIQYYNGEERAKGNILERFSAQQFPDLHSELNLSSLELGDSALYFCASSPGAGHSGNTIYFGEGSWLTVV.

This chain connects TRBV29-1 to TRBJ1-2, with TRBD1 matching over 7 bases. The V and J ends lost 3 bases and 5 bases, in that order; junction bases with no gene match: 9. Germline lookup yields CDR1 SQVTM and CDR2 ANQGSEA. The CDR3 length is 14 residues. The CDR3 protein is CSVEAGQATYGYTF. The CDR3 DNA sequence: TGCAGCGTTGAGGCCGGACAGGCGACATATGGCTACACCTTC.

The CDR3 sequence: CASSPKPLGLVGTGELFF. In nucleotides, the CDR3 is TGTGCCAGCAGTCCAAAACCCCTGGGACTAGTCGGTACCGGGGAGCTGTTTTTT. V is TRBV27 and J is TRBJ2-2, with 8 positions matching TRBD2. The CDR3 extends over 18 amino acids. V shed 5 bases and J 5 bases; nucleotides not matched to a gene: 16. The germline V gene encodes CDR1 MNHEY and CDR2 SMNVEV (reference sequence).

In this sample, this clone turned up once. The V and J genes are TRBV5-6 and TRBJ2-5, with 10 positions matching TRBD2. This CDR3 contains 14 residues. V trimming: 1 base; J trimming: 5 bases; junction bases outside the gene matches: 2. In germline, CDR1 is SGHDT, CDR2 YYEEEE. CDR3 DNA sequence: TGTGCCAGCAGCTTGTTAGCGGGGGGTGAGACCCAGTACTTC. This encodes CASSLLAGGETQYF.

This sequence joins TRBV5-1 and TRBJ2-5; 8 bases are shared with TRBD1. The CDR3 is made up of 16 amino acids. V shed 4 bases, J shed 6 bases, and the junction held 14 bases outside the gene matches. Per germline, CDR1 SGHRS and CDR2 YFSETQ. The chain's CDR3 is CASSPRRTGPSQTQYF. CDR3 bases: TGCGCCAGCAGCCCACGGCGGACAGGGCCGAGCCAGACCCAGTACTTC.